The 12 T cell receptor beta chains presented below share a single source sample, sequenced in a study of vaccination effects on CD4 cells after COVID-19. These TCRs' antigens remain unknown. Sequencing in the ViraFEST assay came after antigen-specific CD4+ T cells had been expanded with viral peptide pools, which were used to stimulate PBMC. Cultured cells yielded isolated CD4+ T cells after 10 days. Assay: immunoSEQ multiplex PCR; the TCRdb copy retains only in-frame clones and omits some. Of tens of thousands of clones in the sample, 65% to 90% were seen once. The sample here was CD4+ T cells from PBMCs cultured with HCoV-229E spike peptides, taken before COVID-19 vaccination. All receptors derive from a human donor who received a COVID-19 vaccine.

The V gene is TRBV7-3, the J gene TRBJ2-5; D is possibly TRBD2 (5 bases). CDR1 is SGHTA, CDR2 FQGTGA, per germline. The CDR3 has 16 residues. V lost 1 base and J 4 bases, leaving 16 bases between the germline ends. Here the CDR3 reads CASSLIPSSSAETQYF. For the CDR3, the DNA is TGTGCCAGCAGCTTAATCCCTAGCTCCTCTGCAGAGACCCAGTACTTC.

The CDR3 sequence is CASRAGLVTNEKLFF. The CDR3 nucleotides read TGCGCCAGCAGGGCAGGGTTAGTCACTAATGAAAAACTGTTTTTT. The chain recombines TRBV5-1 with TRBJ1-4; maybe TRBD1 (5 bases). Germline-derived CDR1 and CDR2 are SGHRS and YFSETQ. The CDR3 runs to 15 residues. The germline V and J ends were trimmed by 5 bases and 2 bases, with 13 bases remaining between them.

The chain joins TRBV4-1 to TRBJ1-1; D unclear. This CDR3 is built from 16 residues. V was shortened by 6 bases and J by 4 bases, with 21 bases between the two germline ends. The germline CDR1 and CDR2 sequences are MGHRA and YSYEKL. CDR3 sequence reads: CASRRFSGELGTEAFF. CDR3 in DNA: TGCGCCAGCAGACGCTTTAGCGGGGAGTTAGGCACTGAAGCTTTCTTT.

This chain uses TRBV4-1 with TRBJ2-5; D might be TRBD1 (6 bases). V was shortened by 3 bases and J by 5 bases, with 13 bases between the two germline ends. The CDR3 length is 14 residues. CDR1 and CDR2 (germline): MGHRA, YSYEKL. The DNA of the CDR3 is TGCGCCAGCAGCCAGGGTACAGGGCGGGAGACCCAGTACTTC. It yields the protein CASSQGTGRETQYF.

The chain recombines TRBV7-2 with TRBJ2-4, with D uncertain. Deletions cut 5 bases from V and 5 bases from J, with 4 bases between. The germline gives CDR1 SGHTA, CDR2 FQGNSA. The CDR3 covers 11 residues. The CDR3 here is CASSEENIQYF. CDR3 in DNA: TGTGCCAGCAGCGAGGAAAACATTCAGTACTTC.

The chain combines TRBV3-1 (or the pseudogene TRBV3-2) with TRBJ1-2; no firm D call. The CDR3 has 11 amino acids. Germline CDR1 is LGHDT and CDR2 is YNNKEL (reference sequence). V was trimmed by 0 bases and J by 8 bases, leaving 4 bases between them. The CDR3 nucleotides read TGTGCCAGCAGCCAAGAACGGGGCTACACCTTC. It is translated as CASSQERGYTF.

Concerning this clone itself: The same CDR3 also results from other DNA sequences found in this sample. This rearrangement joins TRBV6-5 to TRBJ2-1; 11 bases agree with TRBD2. The CDR3 runs 15 residues. Germline V lookup: CDR1 MNHEY, CDR2 SVGAGI. V was pared by 5 bases and J by 4 bases, with 4 bases of the junction left unmatched. Written as DNA, the CDR3 is TGTGCCAGCAGTCGTAGCGGGGGGGATTACAATGAGCAGTTCTTC. This gives the protein CASSRSGGDYNEQFF.

The chain employs TRBV6-5 and TRBJ1-2, with TRBD1 matching over 8 bases. Losses at the gene ends were 4 bases for V and 6 bases for J; bases not matched to a gene: 10. This CDR3 is 15 amino acids long. The germline V gene has CDR1 MNHEY and CDR2 SVGAGI. The CDR3 here is CASSWTGSQGNGYTF. CDR3 DNA sequence: TGTGCCAGCAGTTGGACAGGGTCCCAGGGCAATGGCTACACCTTC.

V usage is TRBV6-5 and J usage is TRBJ2-1; unclear D gene. CDR1 is MNHEY and CDR2 is SVGAGI in the germline V gene. The length of the CDR3 is 16 residues. V was clipped by 0 bases and J by 3 bases, with 12 bases between them. The CDR3 here is CASSYSSQAGYNEQFF. The CDR3 DNA follows: TGTGCCAGCAGTTACTCGTCGCAGGCCGGCTACAATGAGCAGTTCTTC.

The chain couples TRBV28 to TRBJ2-1; TRBD2 aligns across 8 bases. Germline CDR1 and CDR2: MDHEN and SYDVKM. J gave up 5 bases and V 6 bases, and 9 bases lay outside the gene matches. The CDR3 is made up of 15 amino acids. The CDR3 loop reads CASRRGRGVNNEQFF. The CDR3 nucleotides are TGTGCCAGCAGGAGAGGGCGGGGGGTAAACAATGAGCAGTTCTTC. Looking up the rest from reference TRBV28 and TRBJ2-1 gives the full variable domain: DVKVTQSSRYLVKRTGEKVFLECVQDMDHENMFWYRQDPGLGLRLIYFSYDVKMKEKGDIPEGYSVSREKKERFSLILESASTNQTSMYLCASRRGRGVNNEQFFGPGTRLTVL.

This clone was counted between two and nine times. The rearrangement joins TRBV27 to TRBJ1-2; possible D gene TRBD1, 5 bases. V was cut by 6 bases and J by 8 bases, with 16 bases left in between. The germline V gene encodes CDR1 MNHEY and CDR2 SMNVEV (reference sequence). The CDR3 covers 13 residues. DNA of the CDR3: TGTGCCAGCAGGGATCGGGACGGCGGGGGCTACACCTTC. Translation: CASRDRDGGGYTF.

The V gene is TRBV5-1, the J gene TRBJ1-4; D call uncertain. Germline CDR1 and CDR2: SGHRS and YFSETQ. The CDR3 totals 15 residues. V lost 4 bases, J lost 5 bases, and 15 bases lay in between. CDR3 in amino acids: CASSLTGGLNEKLFF. CDR3 nucleotide sequence: TGCGCCAGCAGCCTTACGGGAGGCCTAAATGAAAAACTGTTTTTT.